The 24 T cell receptor beta chains below come from one sample, sequenced in a study of cytomegalovirus exposure and HLA in healthy donors. The PCR was carried out with 60 Vbeta primers and 13 Jbeta primers. Produced via immunoSEQ multiplex PCR; TCRdb's table is partial and in-frame only. The sample lists some 140,000 clones, around three quarters occurring once. Sequencing was done on a sample of PBMCs. Receptors were obtained from a man aged 35-49 years in good health and CMV-seronegative.

The V call is TRBV4-1, the J call TRBJ2-3; TRBD2 matches 7 bases. Germline CDR1 MGHRA, CDR2 YSYEKL. Trimming cost V 9 bases and J 2 bases; bases outside gene matches: 11. The CDR3 totals 15 residues. DNA of the CDR3: TGCGCCAGTGAACTACGTCTAGCGGCCACAGATACGCAGTATTTT. Its translation: CASELRLAATDTQYF.

This chain joins TRBV19 and TRBJ1-2; 8 bases agree with TRBD1. V lost 8 bases and J lost 5; bases outside the gene matches: 7. The CDR3 covers 13 residues. In germline, CDR1 is LNHDA, CDR2 SQIVND (reference sequence). CDR3 bases: TGTGCCAGTTTGACAGGGGCTGGGTATGGCTACACCTTC. As protein: CASLTGAGYGYTF.

This clone was observed a few times. The chain links TRBV9 to TRBJ1-3; D ambiguous. The V end was cut by 4 bases, the J end by 1 base, with 12 bases between. The CDR3 consists of 15 residues. Germline values: CDR1 SGDLS, CDR2 YYNGEE. CDR3 residues: CASSPGGPSGNTIYF. The DNA of the CDR3 is TGTGCCAGCAGCCCCGGAGGGCCTTCTGGAAACACCATATATTTT. The complete variable domain, with remaining parts taken from reference TRBV9 and TRBJ1-3, reads DSGVTQTPKHLITATGQRVTLRCSPRSGDLSVYWYQQSLDQGLQFLIQYYNGEERAKGNILERFSAQQFPDLHSELNLSSLELGDSALYFCASSPGGPSGNTIYFGEGSWLTVV.

In its sample, this clone was seen a few times. The gene calls are TRBV2 and TRBJ1-5; D not resolved. V dropped 4 bases and J dropped 0 bases, with 7 bases sitting between them. The CDR3 spans 14 residues. The germline V gene has CDR1 SNHLY and CDR2 FYNNEI. The CDR3 nucleotides read TGTGCCAGCAGTGCGACATCTAGCAATCAGCCCCAGCATTTT. It is translated as CASSATSSNQPQHF.

The chain links TRBV7-2 to TRBJ1-4; 7 bases align to TRBD1. The CDR3 runs to 16 residues. V lost 6 bases to trimming and J lost 7 bases; unmatched junction nucleotides: 14. CDR1 and CDR2 from the germline V gene are SGHTA and FQGNSA. The CDR3 region has the DNA TGTGCCAGCAGGCGACAGGGTGGAGGTGTGGGTGAAAAACTGTTTTTT. This codes for CASRRQGGGVGEKLFF.

The J gene is TRBJ1-5, the V gene TRBV30, with 7 bases that match TRBD1. The CDR3 is 13 residues long. J gave up 5 bases and V 4 bases, and 5 bases lay outside the gene matches. CDR1 and CDR2 (germline): GTSNPN, SVGIG (reference sequence). CDR3 in amino acids: CAWTRGPYQPQHF. CDR3 DNA sequence: TGTGCCTGGACTAGGGGGCCGTATCAGCCCCAGCATTTT.

For this clone: Within the sample, other DNA sequences also encode this same CDR3. The genes are TRBV6-1 and TRBJ2-4, with D unclear. Germline V CDR1 and CDR2: MNHNS, SASEGT. The CDR3 has 16 residues. Trimming removed 1 base from V and 0 bases from J, with 10 bases in between. CDR3 bases: TGTGCCAGCAGTGAAGTTTCACAGCTAGCCAAAAACATTCAGTACTTC. Its translation is CASSEVSQLAKNIQYF.

The chain couples TRBV2 to TRBJ2-5, with a possible D match to TRBD1 (6 bases). The CDR3 extends over 14 amino acids. The V and J ends lost 4 bases and 4 bases respectively, with 13 bases between them. Germline-derived CDR1 and CDR2 are SNHLY and FYNNEI. The CDR3 DNA reads as TGTGCCAGCAGTGGCGCAGGGGTGGTAGAGACCCAGTACTTC. Protein product: CASSGAGVVETQYF. The complete variable domain, with remaining parts taken from reference TRBV2 and TRBJ2-5, reads EPEVTQTPSHQVTQMGQEVILRCVPISNHLYFYWYRQILGQKVEFLVSFYNNEISEKSEIFDDQFSVERPDGSNFTLKIRSTKLEDSAMYFCASSGAGVVETQYFGPGTRLLVL.

V usage is TRBV5-8 and J usage is TRBJ2-2, with D possibly TRBD2 on 6 matching bases. The CDR3 contains 15 residues. The ends were cut back, 6 bases at V and 5 bases at J, with 17 bases in the middle. Germline assignment: CDR1 SGHTS and CDR2 YDEGEE. Written as DNA, the CDR3 is TGTGCCAGCACCCCGGTTGGGGGGAGGACCGGGGAGCTGTTTTTT. Translation: CASTPVGGRTGELFF.

The chain employs TRBV9 and TRBJ2-1; D ambiguous. Germline V gives CDR1 SGDLS, CDR2 YYNGEE. V lost 5 bases and J lost 5, with 11 bases in between. This CDR3 contains 13 residues. The CDR3 DNA is TGTGCCAGCAGTCCGTACTTGAACAATGAGCAGTTCTTC. It is translated as CASSPYLNNEQFF.

This chain links TRBV6-1 with TRBJ1-1, with TRBD1 matching over 10 bases. The ends lost 6 bases at V and 4 bases at J; junction bases unmatched: 2. The CDR3 covers 13 residues. Germline V gene sequence: CDR1 MNHNS, CDR2 SASEGT. The CDR3 sequence: CASRGDRGTEAFF. CDR3 in DNA: TGTGCCAGCAGGGGGGACAGGGGCACTGAAGCTTTCTTT.

V gene TRBV30 combines with J gene TRBJ2-1; 7 bases line up with TRBD1. Germline values: CDR1 GTSNPN, CDR2 SVGIG (reference sequence). This CDR3 contains 15 residues. With V trimmed by 7 bases and J by 10 bases, 19 bases remained unmatched. Here the CDR3 DNA reads TGTGCCTCCTCCCGGGACAGTTCCGTTTTTAACGAGCAGTTCTTC. The encoded protein is CASSRDSSVFNEQFF.

The rearrangement links TRBV4-3 to TRBJ1-4; a possible D gene is TRBD1 (6 bases). CDR1 is LGHNA and CDR2 is YSLEER in the germline V gene. This CDR3 is built from 17 residues. V dropped 1 base and J dropped 0 bases, with 12 bases sitting between them. CDR3 nucleotide sequence: TGCGCCAGCAGCCAAGTATCCCGACAGGCAACTAATGAAAAACTGTTTTTT. It specifies CASSQVSRQATNEKLFF.

The chain recombines TRBV11-2 with TRBJ1-2; possible D gene TRBD1, 5 bases. Germline loops: CDR1 SGHAT, CDR2 FQNNGV. This CDR3 has 16 amino acids. V shed 5 bases and J shed 4 bases, with 20 bases lying between them. CDR3 sequence (DNA): TGTGCCAGCAGCCCTCCAGGGCTCCAAGTGGGCTATGGCTACACCTTC. Translated: CASSPPGLQVGYGYTF.

This sequence joins TRBV4-1 and TRBJ2-7, with D uncertain. CDR1 and CDR2 from the germline V gene are MGHRA and YSYEKL. This CDR3 spans 13 amino acids. V was clipped by 1 base and J by 3 bases, with 7 bases between them. DNA for the CDR3: TGCGCCAGCAGCCAAGGGGCCAGCTACGAGCAGTACTTC. Its protein product is CASSQGASYEQYF.

CDR3 nucleotide sequence: TGTGCCAGCAGTTACGCAGGGGCGGTGGGAGTGGGAAAACTGTTTTTT. This sequence encodes CASSYAGAVGVGKLFF. The gene calls are TRBV6-5 and TRBJ1-4; TRBD1 is a possible D gene (6 bases). There are 16 residues in the CDR3. V lost 2 bases, J lost 10 bases, and 20 bases lay in between. Per the germline V gene, CDR1 is MNHEY and CDR2 is SVGAGI.

The sample holds one count of this clone. The gene calls are TRBV15 and TRBJ2-7, with 11 bases fitting TRBD2. From germline, CDR1 is LNHNV and CDR2 YYDKDF (reference sequence). V trimming: 3 bases; J trimming: 3 bases; junction bases outside the gene matches: 1. The CDR3 totals 14 residues. Here the CDR3 reads CATSSLAGGYEQYF. CDR3 in DNA: TGTGCCACCAGCAGTCTAGCGGGAGGCTACGAGCAGTACTTC.

This sequence joins TRBV6-6 and TRBJ1-4; 7 nucleotides match TRBD1. The CDR3 has 15 amino acids. Per the germline V gene, CDR1 is MNHNY and CDR2 is SVGAGI (reference sequence). Trimming removed 6 bases from V and 4 bases from J; junction bases left unmatched: 8. The CDR3: CASRPGDSFNEKLFF. The CDR3 coding sequence is TGTGCCAGCAGACCCGGGGACAGCTTTAATGAAAAACTGTTTTTT.

The CDR3 protein is CASSPGQGRAYYGYTF. CDR3 DNA: TGTGCCAGCTCACCAGGGCAGGGAAGGGCTTACTATGGCTACACCTTC. This chain joins TRBV18 and TRBJ1-2; perhaps TRBD1 as D (5 bases). The V gene lost 2 bases and the J gene lost 3 bases, with 16 bases spanning the gap. The CDR3 contains 16 residues. From germline, CDR1 is KGHSH and CDR2 LQKENI.

CDR3 sequence reads: CASSSTGGGYTF. CDR3 in DNA: TGTGCCAGCAGCTCCACAGGGGGCGGCTACACCTTC. This sequence joins TRBV11-1 and TRBJ1-2, with 9 nucleotides matching TRBD1. The CDR3 contains 12 residues. From germline, CDR1 is SGHAT and CDR2 FQDESV (reference sequence). Trimming cost V 4 bases and J 8 bases; bases outside gene matches: 2.

The chain recombines TRBV25-1 with TRBJ1-6; TRBD1 might be the D (6 bases). CDR3 size: 16 residues. The V and J ends lost 1 base and 7 bases respectively, with 14 bases between them. Germline V CDR1 and CDR2: MGHDK, SYGVNS. The CDR3 loop is CASSELAGEGNSPLHF. CDR3 coding DNA: TGTGCCAGCAGTGAATTGGCAGGGGAGGGCAATTCACCCCTCCACTTT.

CDR3 residues: CASSAQTGFLYEKLFF. The CDR3 DNA follows: TGTGCCAGCAGTGCCCAGACAGGGTTTCTCTATGAAAAACTGTTTTTT. This chain connects TRBV6-1 to TRBJ1-4; 7 bases are a match to TRBD1. J gave up 6 bases and V 4 bases, and 11 bases lay outside the gene matches. CDR1 and CDR2 from the germline V gene are MNHNS and SASEGT. The CDR3 length is 16 residues.

The chain has TRBV19 and TRBJ1-2; a weak D match, TRBD1 (5 bases). V was clipped by 4 bases and J by 5 bases, with 17 bases between them. In germline, CDR1 is LNHDA, CDR2 SQIVND (reference sequence). The CDR3 sequence is 15 residues long. The CDR3 protein is CASSNPMDKLYGYTF. The CDR3 bases are TGTGCCAGTAGTAACCCCATGGACAAGCTGTATGGCTACACCTTC.

J is TRBJ2-2 and V is TRBV30, with TRBD2 matching 12 bases. The germline CDR1 and CDR2 sequences are GTSNPN and SVGIG (reference sequence). This CDR3 spans 16 amino acids. Trimming at V came to 5 bases and at J to 6 bases, leaving 10 bases not matched to a gene. CDR3 in amino acids: CAWSRGLAGGSGELFF. For the CDR3, the DNA is TGTGCCTGGTCCCGAGGTCTAGCGGGGGGGTCCGGGGAGCTGTTTTTT.